A single T cell receptor (beta chain) is shown here with its context. What it recognizes is unknown. The CDR3 sequence is 15 residues long. Trimming left V 0 bases short and J 0 bases short, with 9 bases between. The germline V gene has CDR1 SGHDT and CDR2 YYEEEE. Vbeta (60) and Jbeta (13) primers were used in the PCR. Libraries were prepared by immunoSEQ multiplex PCR; TCRdb keeps only in-frame clonotypes and omits some of them. Here the sample table reports 100,000 to 150,000 clones. The data derive from a study of cytomegalovirus exposure and HLA in healthy donors. Study-level background: An analysis done earlier identified fewer than 140 million unique TCR beta sequences from about 179 million T cells.

General study points: Reportedly, fewer N-insertions than the approximately 690-donor mean appeared in an Asian-associated ancestry cluster in a later analysis. Across HLA loci, a later analysis found differing TCR association rates, with DRB1 most and HLA-C fewest. It was likely that a cluster of highly shared sequence variants was a sequencing artifact.

The receptor was derived from a middle-aged woman in good health and CMV-seropositive. Specimen: PBMCs. The chain joins TRBV5-6 to TRBJ1-1; D is perhaps TRBD1 (6 bases). CDR3 coding DNA: TGTGCCAGCAGCTTGGTTGGGGGCTTGAACACTGAAGCTTTCTTT. Its translation: CASSLVGGLNTEAFF.